This T cell receptor beta chain was recorded in a study of T cells in Graves' hyperthyroidism and ophthalmopathy. Background on the study: Initial diagnosis, before any treatment, was when peripheral blood was collected.

Researchers amplified the TCR beta CDR3 regions from RNA transcripts. Primed by the HTBI set, a first-round RT-PCR was run on the TCR CDR3. TCRdb analysed the multiplex PCR reads with MiXCR anew, one entry per CDR3 protein. Found here are 550,000 to 800,000 distinct CDR3 sequences, 17% of them singletons; the top ten hold around 15%. On this clonotype: It may be a read error: a sequence one base away is much more abundant.

Orbital computed tomography, thyroid ultrasound, serum thyroxine and TRAb, and clinical symptoms together informed the diagnoses. Sequencing was done on a sample of blood. The source is a man in his fifties or sixties with Graves' hyperthyroidism.

The CDR3 here is CASRGTSGSNNEQFF. CDR3 DNA sequence: TGTGCCAGCAGGGGGACTAGCGGGAGTAACAATGAGCAGTTCTTC. The chain has TRBV25-1 and TRBJ2-1; 14 bases map to TRBD2. This CDR3 is built from 15 residues. The trim removed 6 bases at V and 5 bases at J, leaving 3 bases unmatched. The germline CDR1 and CDR2 sequences are MGHDK and SYGVNS.